These 5 T cell receptor beta chains were sequenced from one sample in a study of T cells during gluten challenge in celiac disease (dated by TCRdb to about 2017). Libraries were made using single-cell sequencing. The sequencing machine was an Illumina MiSeq. Three nested PCRs with multiplexed primers covering all TRA and TRB V genes were used to amplify paired single-cell TCR-alpha and TCR-beta sequences. TCRdb cleaned the public reads at Q25 with fastp, built clones with MiXCR and kept in-frame beta chains. Rows with a matching CDR3 protein are joined into one entry that keeps the most common DNA and genes. The sample table includes dozens of distinct CDR3 sequences. Blood cells were gated as tetramer-binding CD4+ effector-memory gut-homing T cells defined as CD3+, CD45RA-, CD62L- and integrin beta7+, with lineage markers excluded. This material consisted of gluten-specific CD4+ T cells sorted from blood using tetramers, taken at baseline or on day 6, 14 or 28 of gluten challenge (not recorded which). The receptors shown here come from a female donor with celiac disease.

This clonotype was detected only a few times. The V call is TRBV16, the J call TRBJ1-1; D may be TRBD1 (5 bases). Trimming removed 0 bases at V and 5 bases at J, with 10 bases between. This CDR3 spans 14 amino acids. CDR1 and CDR2 (germline): KGHSY, FQNENV. The CDR3 bases are TGTGCCAGCAGCCAATCGGGGGGAGAAACTGAAGCTTTCTTT. Its protein is CASSQSGGETEAFF.

This chain connects TRBV6-1 to TRBJ1-2; no clear D. The CDR3 contains 10 residues. The germline gives CDR1 MNHNS, CDR2 SASEGT. Trimming left V 5 bases short and J 8 bases short, with 6 bases between. CDR3 coding DNA: TGTGCCAGCAGTTTTAAGGGCTACACCTTC. The encoded protein is CASSFKGYTF.

The chain employs TRBV12-3 or TRBV12-4 and TRBJ1-1; D call uncertain. This CDR3 has 15 amino acids. Trimming left V 3 bases short and J 0 bases short, with 11 bases between. CDR3 amino acids: CASSLTALMNTEAFF. DNA of the CDR3: TGTGCCAGCAGTTTGACCGCTTTAATGAACACTGAAGCTTTCTTT.

By sample fraction, this clonotype is hyperexpanded. The chain links TRBV6-6 to TRBJ1-5; tentative D call: TRBD1 (5 bases). The V end lost 0 bases, the J end lost 12 bases, and 12 bases lay between the germline ends. Germline values: CDR1 MNHNY, CDR2 SVGAGI (reference sequence). The CDR3 is 13 amino acids. The CDR3 loop is CASSYSLEGVQHF. In nucleotides, the CDR3 is TGTGCCAGCAGTTACTCTCTGGAAGGGGTCCAGCATTTT.

This clonotype is labeled as hyperexpanded. The chain employs TRBV5-1 and TRBJ2-2; 11 bases map to TRBD2. The germline V gene has CDR1 SGHRS and CDR2 YFSETQ. The CDR3 is 16 residues long. V shed 4 bases and J 7 bases; nucleotides not matched to a gene: 9. CDR3 nucleotide sequence: TGCGCCAGCAGCCTTAGCGGGGGGGCCGAGAGCGGGGAGCTGTTTTTT. Translation: CASSLSGGAESGELFF.